The next 25 T cell receptor beta chains were all read from a single sample in a study of T cells after posttransplantation cyclophosphamide. TCRdb's table, derived via immunoSEQ multiplex PCR, lists solely in-frame clones and lacks some. This sample has 50,000 to 65,000 clones, with about 86% found just once. What was sequenced was PBMCs. The receptor set was obtained from a young man with a blood cancer, CMV-positive, and with a related stem cell donor.

J is TRBJ2-1 and V is TRBV11-3; 9 nucleotides agree with TRBD1. Trimming cost V 1 base and J 5 bases; bases outside gene matches: 3. Germline-derived CDR1 and CDR2 are SGHNT and YENEEA. The CDR3 covers 15 residues. In DNA form, the CDR3 reads TGTGCCAGCAGCTTAGGGGGACAGGGAAACAATGAGCAGTTCTTC. This codes for CASSLGGQGNNEQFF.

The chain recombines TRBV9 with TRBJ2-7, with a weak D call TRBD1 (5 bases). The CDR3 consists of 15 residues. Germline CDR1 and CDR2: SGDLS and YYNGEE. V lost 0 bases to trimming and J lost 3 bases, with 13 bases between them. In DNA form, the CDR3 reads TGTGCCAGCAGCGTAGAAGGGGTGAGGATCTACGAGCAGTACTTC. This gives the protein CASSVEGVRIYEQYF. The full variable domain, with the rest looked up from reference TRBV9 and TRBJ2-7, is DSGVTQTPKHLITATGQRVTLRCSPRSGDLSVYWYQQSLDQGLQFLIQYYNGEERAKGNILERFSAQQFPDLHSELNLSSLELGDSALYFCASSVEGVRIYEQYFGPGTRLTVT.

The V gene is TRBV30, the J gene TRBJ1-3, with D perhaps matching TRBD1 (5 bases). Germline V gives CDR1 GTSNPN, CDR2 SVGIG (reference sequence). Trimming shortened V by 0 bases and J by 2 bases, and 8 bases separated the two germline ends. CDR3 length: 14 residues. The CDR3 reads CAWSVGGTGNTIYF. In nucleotides, the CDR3 is TGTGCCTGGAGTGTCGGGGGTACTGGAAACACCATATATTTT.

The V call is TRBV7-9, the J call TRBJ2-5; TRBD2 matches at 9 bases. Trimming at V came to 6 bases and at J to 3 bases, leaving 8 bases not matched to a gene. Germline CDR1 reads SEHNR; CDR2 reads FQNEAQ (reference sequence). The length of the CDR3 is 15 residues. This CDR3 is CASRNHIAGEETQYF. In DNA, the CDR3 is TGTGCCAGCAGGAACCACATAGCGGGAGAAGAGACCCAGTACTTC.

This chain links TRBV4-2 with TRBJ2-7, with 8 bases matching TRBD2. CDR1 is LGHNA and CDR2 is YNFKEQ in the germline V gene. V dropped 4 bases and J dropped 3; count of bases not matched to a gene: 5. The CDR3 covers 14 residues. The CDR3, as DNA: TGTGCCAGCAGCCCGACTAGCGAGATCTACGAGCAGTACTTC. Translation gives CASSPTSEIYEQYF.

This chain uses TRBV19 with TRBJ2-7, with D maybe TRBD2 (6 bases). In germline, CDR1 is LNHDA, CDR2 SQIVND (reference sequence). The V and J ends lost 3 bases and 2 bases respectively, with 17 bases between them. There are 16 residues in the CDR3. Here the CDR3 DNA reads TGTGCCAGTAGTATTCGCGGAGGGACTTTCCCCTACGAGCAGTACTTC. It yields the protein CASSIRGGTFPYEQYF.

The CDR3 sequence is CASSIQGSGTGELFF. The DNA of the CDR3 is TGTGCCAGTAGTATTCAGGGGAGTGGCACCGGGGAGCTGTTTTTT. The rearrangement joins TRBV19 to TRBJ2-2; D may be TRBD1 (6 bases). Per the germline V gene, CDR1 is LNHDA and CDR2 is SQIVND (reference sequence). Trimming left V 3 bases short and J 4 bases short, with 12 bases between. CDR3 length equals 15 residues.

This clone was observed a handful of times. The gene calls are TRBV7-7 and TRBJ2-5; weak D call: TRBD2 (5 bases). The CDR3 has 15 residues. Trimming left V 2 bases short and J 3 bases short, with 13 bases between. Germline CDR1 reads SSHAT; CDR2 reads FNYEAQ (reference sequence). This CDR3 is CASSLNPSGKETQYF. DNA of the CDR3: TGTGCCAGCAGCTTAAACCCCAGCGGAAAAGAGACCCAGTACTTC.

This chain uses TRBV30 with TRBJ2-7; D remains ambiguous. Trimming shortened V by 2 bases and J by 6 bases, and 14 bases separated the two germline ends. Looked up from germline, CDR1 is GTSNPN and CDR2 is SVGIG (reference sequence). The CDR3 totals 13 residues. In DNA form, the CDR3 reads TGTGCCTGGAGTCTAGATATAGCCTCCGAGCAGTACTTC. Amino acid sequence: CAWSLDIASEQYF.

The chain employs TRBV9 and TRBJ2-1; 8 bases are a match to TRBD1. Germline CDR1 SGDLS, CDR2 YYNGEE. This CDR3 contains 16 residues. J gave up 4 bases and V 0 bases, and 6 bases lay outside the gene matches. DNA for the CDR3: TGTGCCAGCAGCGTAGATCTCAGGGGGCTTTACAATGAGCAGTTCTTC. It encodes CASSVDLRGLYNEQFF.

V and J are TRBV19 and TRBJ1-1; D not certain. CDR3 length: 14 residues. Germline V lookup: CDR1 LNHDA, CDR2 SQIVND (reference sequence). Trimming left V 3 bases short and J 4 bases short, with 12 bases between. This CDR3 reads CASSISIEGTEAFF. The CDR3, as DNA: TGTGCCAGTAGTATTTCAATAGAGGGCACTGAAGCTTTCTTT.

This clone was seen a single time. This chain links TRBV6-1 with TRBJ1-2; D gene unclear. Trimming took off 2 bases at V and 8 bases at J, with 12 bases between the two ends. This CDR3 is 13 amino acids long. The germline CDR1 and CDR2 sequences are MNHNS and SASEGT. The CDR3 coding sequence is TGTGCCAGCAGTGAACAGGAGGTCGGGGGCTACACCTTC. It yields the protein CASSEQEVGGYTF.

V usage is TRBV29-1 and J usage is TRBJ1-1; D gene unclear. Germline loops: CDR1 SQVTM, CDR2 ANQGSEA. This CDR3 is built from 11 residues. V lost 4 bases, J lost 4 bases, and 7 bases lay in between. The CDR3 DNA reads as TGCAGCGTTGGGAGGGCCACTGAAGCTTTCTTT. Encoded protein: CSVGRATEAFF.

The genes are TRBV9 and TRBJ2-1; 11 positions agree with TRBD2. J was trimmed by 2 bases and V by 4 bases; bases with no gene match: 2. The CDR3 totals 15 residues. Germline V lookup: CDR1 SGDLS, CDR2 YYNGEE. CDR3 residues: CASSTSGSPYNEQFF. The CDR3 region has the DNA TGTGCCAGCAGCACTAGCGGGAGCCCCTACAATGAGCAGTTCTTC.

The chain is built from TRBV5-1 and TRBJ2-3; 11 bases align to TRBD2. The germline V gene has CDR1 SGHRS and CDR2 YFSETQ. The CDR3 is 15 amino acids. Losses at the gene ends were 0 bases for V and 5 bases for J; bases not matched to a gene: 2. The CDR3, as DNA: TGCGCCAGCAGCTTGGGGCTAGCGGGAGGAGATACGCAGTATTTT. It encodes CASSLGLAGGDTQYF. Based on the CDR3 plus reference TRBV5-1 and TRBJ2-3, the full variable domain is KAGVTQTPRYLIKTRGQQVTLSCSPISGHRSVSWYQQTPGQGLQFLFEYFSETQRNKGNFPGRFSGRQFSNSRSEMNVSTLELGDSALYLCASSLGLAGGDTQYFGPGTRLTVL.

The V and J genes are TRBV5-4 and TRBJ2-5; 13 bases agree with TRBD2. This CDR3 contains 16 residues. The trim removed 5 bases at V and 2 bases at J, leaving 6 bases unmatched. Per the germline V gene, CDR1 is SGHNT and CDR2 is YYREEE (reference sequence). Written as DNA, the CDR3 is TGTGCCAGCAGTTTCCGACTAGCGGGAGGTCAAGAGACCCAGTACTTC. This translates into CASSFRLAGGQETQYF.

This clone was found once. The genes are TRBV18 and TRBJ1-1, with 8 bases identical to TRBD1. The CDR3 is made up of 20 amino acids. CDR1 is KGHSH, CDR2 LQKENI, per germline. Trimming at V came to 3 bases and at J to 0 bases, leaving 18 bases not matched to a gene. CDR3 amino acids: CASSPSITGTGGTVNTEAFF. Here the CDR3 DNA reads TGTGCCAGCTCACCGTCTATAACCGGGACAGGAGGAACCGTGAACACTGAAGCTTTCTTT.

The V and J genes are TRBV6-6 and TRBJ2-2, with 8 bases matching TRBD2. Unmatched junction bases numbered 3, after V lost 5 bases and J lost 4 bases. The germline gives CDR1 MNHNY, CDR2 SVGAGI (reference sequence). The CDR3 contains 14 residues. This CDR3 reads CASSRGGSTGELFF. DNA of the CDR3: TGTGCCAGCAGTCGGGGGGGAAGCACCGGGGAGCTGTTTTTT.

The genes are TRBV7-2 and TRBJ2-7; TRBD2 matches at 8 bases. The ends lost 1 base at V and 6 bases at J; junction bases unmatched: 11. Germline V gene lookup returns CDR1 SGHTA and CDR2 FQGNSA. This CDR3 spans 16 amino acids. CDR3 in amino acids: CASSLEMGLVGSEQYF. The CDR3 coding sequence is TGTGCCAGCAGCTTAGAGATGGGACTAGTTGGGTCCGAGCAGTACTTC. The whole variable domain, remainder taken from reference TRBV7-2 and TRBJ2-7, is GAGVSQSPSNKVTEKGKDVELRCDPISGHTALYWYRQSLGQGLEFLIYFQGNSAPDKSGLPSDRFSAERTGGSVSTLTIQRTQQEDSAVYLCASSLEMGLVGSEQYFGPGTRLTVT.

The rearrangement links TRBV16 to TRBJ1-6; no clear D gene. The length of the CDR3 is 16 residues. Trimming took 3 bases from V and 7 from J, leaving 16 bases between them. Germline loops: CDR1 KGHSY, CDR2 FQNENV. CDR3 in amino acids: CASSHTPPGLNSPLHF. Here the CDR3 DNA reads TGTGCCAGCAGCCACACTCCACCGGGTTTAAATTCACCCCTCCACTTT.

This clone was seen a handful of times. The V and J genes are TRBV13 and TRBJ2-1, with 8 positions matching TRBD1. With 5 bases clipped from V and 4 bases from J, the junction kept 10 bases outside the gene matches. Per the germline V gene, CDR1 is PRHDT and CDR2 is FYEKMQ (reference sequence). CDR3 length: 16 amino acids. CDR3 residues: CASSNGQGRGYNEQFF. In DNA form, the CDR3 reads TGTGCCAGCAGCAACGGACAGGGTAGAGGGTACAATGAGCAGTTCTTC.

The V and J genes are TRBV18 and TRBJ2-7; 15 bases map to TRBD2. The length of the CDR3 is 20 residues. V lost 0 bases, J lost 3 bases, and 12 bases stayed unmatched. From germline, CDR1 is KGHSH and CDR2 LQKENI. The CDR3 DNA sequence: TGTGCCAGCTCACCACCGGGGAGGACTAGCGGGAGGGTGGGGGTCTACGAGCAGTACTTC. Translation: CASSPPGRTSGRVGVYEQYF.

DNA for the CDR3: TGTGCCACCTGGGGCGGTAACGAGCAGTACTTC. It codes for CATWGGNEQYF. The chain is built from TRBV19 and TRBJ2-7; D is possibly TRBD1 (5 bases). This CDR3 comprises 11 residues. Between the trimmed V and J ends, which lost 10 bases and 5 bases, there was a span of 12 bases. CDR1 is LNHDA and CDR2 is SQIVND in the germline V gene (reference sequence).

CDR3: CASSNREDTQYF. The CDR3 DNA reads as TGTGCCAGTAGTAACAGAGAAGATACGCAGTATTTT. V and J are TRBV19 and TRBJ2-3, with D hard to call. Germline loops: CDR1 LNHDA, CDR2 SQIVND (reference sequence). Trimming left V 4 bases short and J 5 bases short, with 7 bases between. There are 12 residues in the CDR3. Based on the CDR3 plus reference TRBV19 and TRBJ2-3, the full variable domain is DGGITQSPKYLFRKEGQNVTLSCEQNLNHDAMYWYRQDPGQGLRLIYYSQIVNDFQKGDIAEGYSVSREKKESFPLTVTSAQKNPTAFYLCASSNREDTQYFGPGTRLTVL.

The chain recombines TRBV7-9 with TRBJ1-2; 7 nucleotides agree with TRBD1. Germline V gene lookup returns CDR1 SEHNR and CDR2 FQNEAQ (reference sequence). V was pared by 3 bases and J by 6 bases, with 4 bases of the junction left unmatched. The CDR3 is made up of 13 amino acids. The CDR3 DNA sequence: TGTGCCAGCAGCTTCAGGGGGACTCATGGCTACACCTTC. Translated, it gives CASSFRGTHGYTF. Full variable domain (rest looked up from reference TRBV7-9 and TRBJ1-2): DTGVSQNPRHKITKRGQNVTFRCDPISEHNRLYWYRQTLGQGPEFLTYFQNEAQLEKSRLLSDRFSAERPKGSFSTLEIQRTEQGDSAMYLCASSFRGTHGYTFGSGTRLTVV.